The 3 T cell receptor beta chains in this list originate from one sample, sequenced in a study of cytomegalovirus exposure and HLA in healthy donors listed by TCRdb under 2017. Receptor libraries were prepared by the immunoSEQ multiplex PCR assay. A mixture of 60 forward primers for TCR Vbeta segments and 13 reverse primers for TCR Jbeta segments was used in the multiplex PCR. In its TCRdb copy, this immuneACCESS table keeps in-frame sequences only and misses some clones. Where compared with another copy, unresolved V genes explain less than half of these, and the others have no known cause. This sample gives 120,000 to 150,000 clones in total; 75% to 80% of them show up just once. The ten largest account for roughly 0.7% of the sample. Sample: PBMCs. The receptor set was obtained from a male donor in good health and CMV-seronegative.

The CDR3 nucleotides are TGTGCCACTATTGGGGACAGGGAGTACTTC. This codes for CATIGDREYF. V gene TRBV19 combines with J gene TRBJ2-7; TRBD1 matches 9 bases. The V gene's germline CDR1 is LNHDA and CDR2 SQIVND (reference sequence). The CDR3 consists of 10 residues. With 10 bases clipped from V and 11 bases from J, the junction kept 6 bases outside the gene matches.

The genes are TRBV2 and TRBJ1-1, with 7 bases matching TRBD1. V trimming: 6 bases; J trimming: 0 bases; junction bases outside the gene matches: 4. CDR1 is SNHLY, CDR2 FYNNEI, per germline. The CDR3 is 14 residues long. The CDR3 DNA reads TGTGCCAGCAGGGACAGGCCGATGAACACTGAAGCTTTCTTT. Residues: CASRDRPMNTEAFF.

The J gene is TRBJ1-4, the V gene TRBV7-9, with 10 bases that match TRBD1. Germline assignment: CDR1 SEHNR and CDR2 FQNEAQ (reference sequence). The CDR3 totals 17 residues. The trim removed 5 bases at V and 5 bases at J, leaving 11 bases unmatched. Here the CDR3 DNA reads TGTGCCAGCAGCGACGGGGGAGCGGGACAGGGGAATGAAAAACTGTTTTTT. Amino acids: CASSDGGAGQGNEKLFF.